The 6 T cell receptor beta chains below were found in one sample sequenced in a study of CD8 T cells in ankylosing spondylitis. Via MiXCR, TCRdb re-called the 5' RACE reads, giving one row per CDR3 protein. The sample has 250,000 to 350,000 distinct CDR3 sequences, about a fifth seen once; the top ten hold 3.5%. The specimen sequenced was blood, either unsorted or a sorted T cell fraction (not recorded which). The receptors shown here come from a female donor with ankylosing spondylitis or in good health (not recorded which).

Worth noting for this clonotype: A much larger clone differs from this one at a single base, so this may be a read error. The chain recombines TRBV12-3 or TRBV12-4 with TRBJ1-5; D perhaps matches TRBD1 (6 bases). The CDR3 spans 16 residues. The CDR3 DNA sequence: TGTGACAGCAGTTTGGACAGTGAACTTAGCAATCAGCCCCAGCATTTT. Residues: CDSSLDSELSNQPQHF.

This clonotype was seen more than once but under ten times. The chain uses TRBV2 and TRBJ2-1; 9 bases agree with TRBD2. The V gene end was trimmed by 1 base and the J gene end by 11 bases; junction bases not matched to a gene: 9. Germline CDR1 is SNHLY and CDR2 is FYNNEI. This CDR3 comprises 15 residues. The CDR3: CASSEGSGRTPQQFF. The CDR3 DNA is TGTGCCAGCAGTGAAGGGAGCGGGAGGACCCCTCAGCAGTTCTTC.

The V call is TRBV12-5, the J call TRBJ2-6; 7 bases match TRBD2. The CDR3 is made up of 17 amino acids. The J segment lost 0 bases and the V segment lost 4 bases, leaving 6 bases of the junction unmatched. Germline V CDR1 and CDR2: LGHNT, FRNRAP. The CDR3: CASGSPLAGSGANVLTF. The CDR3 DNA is TGTGCTAGTGGTTCGCCCTTAGCGGGCTCTGGGGCCAACGTCCTGACTTTC.

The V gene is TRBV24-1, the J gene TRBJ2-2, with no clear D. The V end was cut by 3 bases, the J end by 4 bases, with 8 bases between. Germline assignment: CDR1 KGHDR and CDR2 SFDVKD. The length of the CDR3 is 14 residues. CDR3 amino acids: CATSDPTSTGELFF. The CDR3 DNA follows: TGTGCCACCAGTGATCCTACATCCACCGGGGAGCTGTTTTTT.

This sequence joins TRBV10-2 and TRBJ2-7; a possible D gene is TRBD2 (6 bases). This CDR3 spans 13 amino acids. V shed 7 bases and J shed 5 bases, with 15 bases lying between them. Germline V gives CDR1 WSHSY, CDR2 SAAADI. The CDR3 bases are TGCGCCAGCACGGGAGTCCCGAGAAACGAGCAGTACTTC. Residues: CASTGVPRNEQYF.

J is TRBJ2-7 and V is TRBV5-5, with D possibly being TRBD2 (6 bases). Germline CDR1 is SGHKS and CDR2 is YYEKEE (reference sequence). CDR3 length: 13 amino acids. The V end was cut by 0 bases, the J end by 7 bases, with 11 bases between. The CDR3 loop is CASSLEEGWEQYF. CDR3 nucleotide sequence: TGTGCCAGCAGCTTGGAGGAGGGTTGGGAGCAGTACTTC.